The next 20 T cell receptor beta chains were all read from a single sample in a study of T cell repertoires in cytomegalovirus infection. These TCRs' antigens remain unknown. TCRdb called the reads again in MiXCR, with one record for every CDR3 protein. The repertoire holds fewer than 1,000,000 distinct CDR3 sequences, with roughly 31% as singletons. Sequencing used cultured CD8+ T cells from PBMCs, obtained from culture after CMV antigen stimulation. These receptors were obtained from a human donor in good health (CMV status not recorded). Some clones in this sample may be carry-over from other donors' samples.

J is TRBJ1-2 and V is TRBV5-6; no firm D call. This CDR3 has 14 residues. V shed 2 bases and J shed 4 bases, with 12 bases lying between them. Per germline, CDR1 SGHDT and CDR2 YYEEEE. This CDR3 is CASSFRYRAYGYTF. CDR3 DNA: TGTGCCAGCAGCTTTCGTTATAGGGCCTATGGCTACACCTTC. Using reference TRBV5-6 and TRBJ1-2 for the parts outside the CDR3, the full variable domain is DAGVTQSPTHLIKTRGQQVTLRCSPKSGHDTVSWYQQALGQGPQFIFQYYEEEERQRGNFPDRFSGHQFPNYSSELNVNALLLGDSALYLCASSFRYRAYGYTFGSGTRLTVV.

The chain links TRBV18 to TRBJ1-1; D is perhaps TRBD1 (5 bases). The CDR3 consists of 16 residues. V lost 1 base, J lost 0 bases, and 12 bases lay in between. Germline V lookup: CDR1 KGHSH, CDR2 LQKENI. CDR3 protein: CASSPRPPGLNTEAFF. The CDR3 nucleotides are TGTGCCAGCTCACCACGGCCCCCGGGACTGAACACTGAAGCTTTCTTT. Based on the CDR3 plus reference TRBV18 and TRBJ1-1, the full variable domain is NAGVMQNPRHLVRRRGQEARLRCSPMKGHSHVYWYRQLPEEGLKFMVYLQKENIIDESGMPKERFSAEFPKEGPSILRIQQVVRGDSAAYFCASSPRPPGLNTEAFFGQGTRLTVV.

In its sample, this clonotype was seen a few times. The CDR3 DNA reads as TGTGCCAGCAGTCGCGGGGAGCCTACGGGCAATGAGCAGTTCTTC. Its translation: CASSRGEPTGNEQFF. The chain joins TRBV27 to TRBJ2-1, with D perhaps TRBD2 (6 bases). Germline CDR1 MNHEY, CDR2 SMNVEV (reference sequence). The V end was cut by 5 bases, the J end by 6 bases, with 17 bases between. CDR3 length: 15 residues.

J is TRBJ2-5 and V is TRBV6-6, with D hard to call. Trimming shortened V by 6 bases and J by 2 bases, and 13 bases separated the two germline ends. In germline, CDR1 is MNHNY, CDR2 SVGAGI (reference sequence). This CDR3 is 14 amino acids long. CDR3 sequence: CASSVEQEQETQYF. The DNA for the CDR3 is TGTGCCAGCAGCGTCGAGCAGGAACAAGAGACCCAGTACTTC.

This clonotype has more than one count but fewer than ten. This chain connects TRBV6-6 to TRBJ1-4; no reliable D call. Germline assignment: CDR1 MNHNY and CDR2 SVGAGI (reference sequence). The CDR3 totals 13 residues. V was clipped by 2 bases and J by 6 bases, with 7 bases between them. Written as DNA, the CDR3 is TGTGCCAGCAGTTACCCCCTGGATGAAAAACTGTTTTTT. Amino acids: CASSYPLDEKLFF.

The CDR3: CASSFAGRDYGYTF. The CDR3 nucleotides are TGTGCCAGCAGCTTTGCGGGCAGAGACTATGGCTACACCTTC. The rearrangement uses TRBV7-9 and TRBJ1-2, with D unresolved. V shed 3 bases and J shed 3 bases, with 11 bases lying between them. The germline gives CDR1 SEHNR, CDR2 FQNEAQ (reference sequence). The CDR3 is made up of 14 amino acids. The whole variable domain, remainder taken from reference TRBV7-9 and TRBJ1-2, is DTGVSQNPRHKITKRGQNVTFRCDPISEHNRLYWYRQTLGQGPEFLTYFQNEAQLEKSRLLSDRFSAERPKGSFSTLEIQRTEQGDSAMYLCASSFAGRDYGYTFGSGTRLTVV.

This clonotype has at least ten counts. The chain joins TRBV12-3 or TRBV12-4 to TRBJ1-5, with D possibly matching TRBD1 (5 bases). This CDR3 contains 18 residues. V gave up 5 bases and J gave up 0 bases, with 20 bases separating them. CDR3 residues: CASSRALGTVNSNQPQHF. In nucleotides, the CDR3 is TGTGCCAGCAGTCGTGCCCTAGGGACGGTTAATAGCAATCAGCCCCAGCATTTT.

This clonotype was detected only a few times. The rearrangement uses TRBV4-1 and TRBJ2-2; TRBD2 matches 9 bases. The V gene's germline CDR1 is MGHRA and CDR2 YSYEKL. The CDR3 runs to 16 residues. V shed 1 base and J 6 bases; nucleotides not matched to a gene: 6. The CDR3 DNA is TGCGCCAGCAGCCAAGGGGGCGGGGGGGCCGCCGGGGAGCTGTTTTTT. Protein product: CASSQGGGGAAGELFF.

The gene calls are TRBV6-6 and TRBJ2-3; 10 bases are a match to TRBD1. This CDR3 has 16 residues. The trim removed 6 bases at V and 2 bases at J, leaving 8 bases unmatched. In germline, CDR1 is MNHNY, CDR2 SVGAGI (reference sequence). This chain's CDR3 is CASRQGQGMTTDTQYF. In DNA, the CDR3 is TGTGCCAGCAGACAGGGACAGGGGATGACCACAGATACGCAGTATTTT.

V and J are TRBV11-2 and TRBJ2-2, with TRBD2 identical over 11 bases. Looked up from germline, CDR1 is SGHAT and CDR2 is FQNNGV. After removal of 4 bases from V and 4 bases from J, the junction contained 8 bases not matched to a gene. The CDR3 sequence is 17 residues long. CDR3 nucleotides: TGTGCCAGCAGCTCGCCTAGCGGGGGGCCCTTCACCGGGGAGCTGTTTTTT. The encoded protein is CASSSPSGGPFTGELFF.

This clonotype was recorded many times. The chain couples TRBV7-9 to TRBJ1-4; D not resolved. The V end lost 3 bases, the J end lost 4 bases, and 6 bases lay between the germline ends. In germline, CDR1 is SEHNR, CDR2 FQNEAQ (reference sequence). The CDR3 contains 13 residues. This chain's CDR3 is CASSLRINEKLFF. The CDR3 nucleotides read TGTGCCAGCAGCTTGAGGATTAATGAAAAACTGTTTTTT.

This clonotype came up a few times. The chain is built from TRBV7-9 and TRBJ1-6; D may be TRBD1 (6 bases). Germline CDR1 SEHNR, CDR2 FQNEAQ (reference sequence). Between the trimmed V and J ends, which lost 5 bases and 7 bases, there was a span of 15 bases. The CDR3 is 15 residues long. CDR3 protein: CASSILQGANSPLHF. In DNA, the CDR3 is TGTGCCAGCAGCATCCTACAGGGTGCCAATTCACCCCTCCACTTT.

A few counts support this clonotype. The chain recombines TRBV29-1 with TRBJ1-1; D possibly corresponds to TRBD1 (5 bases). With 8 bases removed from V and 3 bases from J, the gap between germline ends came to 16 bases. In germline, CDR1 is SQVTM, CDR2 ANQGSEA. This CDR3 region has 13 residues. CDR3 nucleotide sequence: TGCAGCTCAGACGGGGGGTTATACACTGAAGCTTTCTTT. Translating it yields CSSDGGLYTEAFF.

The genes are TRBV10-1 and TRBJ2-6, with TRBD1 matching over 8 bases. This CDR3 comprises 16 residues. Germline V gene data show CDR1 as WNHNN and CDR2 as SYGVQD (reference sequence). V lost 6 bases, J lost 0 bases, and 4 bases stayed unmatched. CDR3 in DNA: TGCGCCAGCAGGGGACAGGTCGGCTCTGGGGCCAACGTCCTGACTTTC. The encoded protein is CASRGQVGSGANVLTF.

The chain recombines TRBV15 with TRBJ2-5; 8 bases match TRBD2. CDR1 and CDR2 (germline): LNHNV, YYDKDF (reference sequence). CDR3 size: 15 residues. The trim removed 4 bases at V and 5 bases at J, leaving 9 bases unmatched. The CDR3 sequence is CATSTAAGAGETQYF. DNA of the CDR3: TGTGCCACCAGCACCGCAGCGGGGGCCGGGGAGACCCAGTACTTC.

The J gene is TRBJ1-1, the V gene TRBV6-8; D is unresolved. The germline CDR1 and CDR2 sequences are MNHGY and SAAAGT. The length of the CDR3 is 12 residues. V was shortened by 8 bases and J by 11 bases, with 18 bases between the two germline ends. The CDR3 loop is CASRGLGDLAFF. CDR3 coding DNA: TGTGCCAGCCGCGGACTTGGGGATTTGGCTTTCTTT.

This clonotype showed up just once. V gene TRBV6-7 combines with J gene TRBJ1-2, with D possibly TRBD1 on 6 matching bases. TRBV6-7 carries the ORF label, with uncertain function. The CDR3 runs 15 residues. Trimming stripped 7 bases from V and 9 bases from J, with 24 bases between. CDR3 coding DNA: TGTGCCAGCACTTCCGGGCGCTACAGGGAAAATTGCTACACCTTC. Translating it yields CASTSGRYRENCYTF.

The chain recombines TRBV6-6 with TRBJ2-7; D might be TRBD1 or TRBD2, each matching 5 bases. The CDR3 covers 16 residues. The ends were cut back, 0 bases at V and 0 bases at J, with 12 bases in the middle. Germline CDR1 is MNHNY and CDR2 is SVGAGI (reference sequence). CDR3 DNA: TGTGCCAGCAGTTACTCACGGGGACGGACCTCCTACGAGCAGTACTTC. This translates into CASSYSRGRTSYEQYF.

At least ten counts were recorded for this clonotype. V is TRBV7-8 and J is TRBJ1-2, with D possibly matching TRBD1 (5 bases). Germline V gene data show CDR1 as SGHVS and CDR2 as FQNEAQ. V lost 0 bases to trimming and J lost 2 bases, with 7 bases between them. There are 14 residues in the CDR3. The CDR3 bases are TGTGCCAGCAGCTTAGCGGGGCAGAACTATGGCTACACCTTC. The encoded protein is CASSLAGQNYGYTF.

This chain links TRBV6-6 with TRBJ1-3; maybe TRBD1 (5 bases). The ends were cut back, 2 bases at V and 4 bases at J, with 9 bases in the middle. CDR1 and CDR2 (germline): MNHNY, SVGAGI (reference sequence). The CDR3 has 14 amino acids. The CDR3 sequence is CASSYLGAGNTIYF. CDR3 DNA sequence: TGTGCCAGCAGTTACCTTGGGGCGGGAAACACCATATATTTT.